This TCR beta chain is from a study of T cells in Graves' hyperthyroidism and ophthalmopathy. Study at large: Peripheral blood specimens were obtained at initial diagnosis, prior to any treatment. Study observations and caveats: Classification by a 13 V-J model distinguished ophthalmopathy from stable hyperthyroidism.

The V end was cut by 1 base, the J end by 11 bases, with 17 bases between. There are 13 residues in the CDR3. Germline V CDR1 and CDR2: DFQATT, SNEGSKA (reference sequence). RNA transcripts served as the template for amplifying TCR beta CDR3 regions. When the TCR CDR3 underwent first-round RT-PCR, the HTBI primer set was used. Each CDR3 protein is one row after TCRdb ran MiXCR on the multiplex PCR reads. The repertoire has almost 350,000 distinct CDR3 sequences, over 15% of them found once; the top ten carry about 16%. It was uncontrolled infection, other autoimmune disease, pregnancy or lactation that excluded patients. The table lists this clonotype with many counts. Its matching antigen is unknown.

The J gene is TRBJ1-1, the V gene TRBV20-1, with a possible D match to TRBD1 (5 bases). This receptor was obtained from a woman between 40 and 55 years old with Graves' ophthalmopathy. Specimen: blood. CDR3 nucleotide sequence: TGCAGTGCTAGAGTCCCAGGGTTTAAGCAGGCTTTCTTT. This sequence encodes CSARVPGFKQAFF.